The TCR beta chain under discussion was sequenced for a study of blood T cell repertoires in COVID-19. Method: immunoSEQ multiplex PCR; TCRdb's copy keeps in-frame clones and lacks some. Of around 300,000 clones in the sample, more than 85% were seen once. The sequenced sample consisted of peripheral blood. The sequence was collected from a woman aged 25 to 45 with COVID-19, enrolled during active disease.

CDR3 loop: CASSLMSGVGNTGELFF. The CDR3 DNA reads TGCGCCAGCAGCTTAATGTCGGGGGTCGGGAACACCGGGGAGCTGTTTTTT. The chain combines TRBV5-1 with TRBJ2-2; perhaps TRBD2 as D (6 bases). Trimming took off 2 bases at V and 1 base at J, with 15 bases between the two ends. The CDR3 sequence is 17 residues long. Germline CDR1 and CDR2: SGHRS and YFSETQ. The full variable domain, in which reference TRBV5-1 and TRBJ2-2 provide the parts outside the CDR3, is KAGVTQTPRYLIKTRGQQVTLSCSPISGHRSVSWYQQTPGQGLQFLFEYFSETQRNKGNFPGRFSGRQFSNSRSEMNVSTLELGDSALYLCASSLMSGVGNTGELFFGEGSRLTVL.